A selection of T cell receptor beta chains follows, all from one sample in a study of blood T cell repertoires in COVID-19. The method was immunoSEQ multiplex PCR; TCRdb's version includes in-frame clones alone and lacks a portion of them. Here the sample spans about 240,000 clones, around 89% being singletons. The material sequenced was PBMCs or T cells enriched from blood (not recorded which). These receptors were collected from a woman in her thirties who had recovered from COVID-19. The CDR3 runs from the conserved cysteine through the conserved F or W. The order of the fields is D gene, CDR3 length, V gene, clone size, J gene, CDR3 protein, CDR3 DNA. The D gene is left open where the match is weak. The size field is filled for only some rows; it gives once, few, many or a size class.

-,15,TRBV21-1,-,TRBJ1-2,CASSKEPKTDYGYTF,TGTGCCAGCAGCAAAGAACCGAAAACGGACTATGGCTACACCTTC
TRBD2,16,TRBV14,-,TRBJ2-1,CASSPQAGVAYNEQFF,TGTGCCAGCAGCCCCCAAGCGGGAGTAGCCTACAATGAGCAGTTCTTC
TRBD1,15,TRBV2,-,TRBJ1-6,CASCQGAGGGSPLHF,TGTGCCAGCTGTCAGGGGGCAGGAGGGGGTTCACCCCTCCACTTT
-,15,TRBV5-1,-,TRBJ1-3,CASSLVGISGNTIYF,TGCGCCAGCAGCTTAGTGGGCATCTCTGGAAACACCATATATTTT
TRBD1,17,TRBV18,-,TRBJ2-5,CASSPSGGRGRRETQYF,TGTGCCAGCTCACCAAGTGGGGGCAGGGGGCGTCGGGAGACCCAGTACTTC
-,14,TRBV15,-,TRBJ2-7,CATSRARYVYEQYF,TGTGCCACCAGCAGAGCGAGGTATGTCTACGAGCAGTACTTC
-,15,TRBV28,once,TRBJ2-7,CASSKGGYRALEQYF,TGTGCCAGCTCTAAAGGAGGCTACAGGGCTCTCGAGCAGTACTTC
TRBD1,15,TRBV19,-,TRBJ2-1,CASSDDRDGFYEQFF,TGTGCCAGTAGTGACGACAGGGACGGATTTTATGAGCAGTTCTTC
-,14,TRBV7-3,-,TRBJ2-2,CASRSGSRTGELFF,TGTGCCAGCAGATCAGGGTCACGGACCGGGGAGCTGTTTTTT
-,14,TRBV5-4,-,TRBJ1-1,CASNPGGRDTEAFF,TGTGCCAGCAACCCCGGGGGTAGGGACACTGAAGCTTTCTTT
TRBD2,14,TRBV5-1,-,TRBJ2-5,CASAEPGGGETQYF,TGCGCCAGCGCAGAGCCGGGGGGAGGAGAGACCCAGTACTTC
-,15,TRBV7-6,-,TRBJ2-3,CASSFKSTPRDTQYF,TGTGCCAGCAGCTTTAAATCAACCCCCAGGGATACGCAGTATTTT
TRBD2,10,TRBV6-2/TRBV6-3,-,TRBJ2-7,CASSLAGQYF,TGTGCCAGCAGTTTAGCGGGGCAGTACTTC
-,14,TRBV19,-,TRBJ1-4,CASRSTAGNEKLFF,TGTGCCAGTAGGAGTACAGCGGGTAATGAAAAACTGTTTTTT
-,16,TRBV5-1,-,TRBJ2-2,CASSLDTSSGTGELFF,TGCGCCAGCAGCTTGGATACTAGTTCGGGCACCGGGGAGCTGTTTTTT
-,13,TRBV6-2/TRBV6-3,few,TRBJ2-2,CASSNPIPGELFF,TGTGCCAGCAGTAACCCTATCCCCGGGGAGCTGTTTTTT
-,16,TRBV27,-,TRBJ1-1,CASGRQAPGQNTEAFF,TGTGCCAGCGGACGTCAAGCTCCGGGACAGAACACTGAAGCTTTCTTT
TRBD1,17,TRBV28,-,TRBJ1-2,CASSPPVGTGQNYGYTF,TGTGCCAGCAGTCCCCCAGTCGGGACAGGACAAAACTATGGCTACACCTTC
TRBD1,17,TRBV28,-,TRBJ2-1,CASRGYTGGKSYNEQFF,TGTGCCAGCAGGGGATACACAGGGGGCAAGTCCTACAATGAGCAGTTCTTC
-,11,TRBV19,-,TRBJ2-2,CASGELGELFF,TGTGCCAGCGGAGAACTGGGGGAGCTGTTTTTT
-,18,TRBV9,-,TRBJ1-3,CASSHTVGGPKGGNTIYF,TGTGCCAGCAGCCACACCGTGGGGGGACCAAAAGGTGGAAACACCATATATTTT
TRBD2,19,TRBV4-1,once,TRBJ2-2,CASSQHSLQTSGRSGELFF,TGCGCCAGCAGCCAACATTCTTTACAAACTAGCGGGAGGTCCGGGGAGCTGTTTTTT
TRBD1,17,TRBV4-1,once,TRBJ1-6,CASSQESGTVNYSPLHF,TGCGCCAGCAGCCAAGAATCCGGGACAGTGAATTATTCACCCCTCCACTTT
TRBD1,16,TRBV3-1/TRBV3-2,once,TRBJ1-2,CASSQDRGQGAGGYTF,TGTGCCAGCAGCCAAGATCGCGGACAGGGGGCTGGTGGCTACACCTTC
-,15,TRBV7-2,-,TRBJ2-7,CASSLGPQGSYEQYF,TGTGCCAGCAGCTTAGGGCCTCAGGGTTCCTACGAGCAGTACTTC
TRBD1,15,TRBV2,-,TRBJ2-1,CASRERAGTANEQFF,TGTGCCAGCAGGGAACGTGCCGGGACAGCTAATGAGCAGTTCTTC
-,13,TRBV6-4,-,TRBJ2-2,CASSEIALGELFF,TGTGCCAGCAGTGAGATAGCTCTCGGGGAGCTGTTTTTT
-,15,TRBV4-3,-,TRBJ1-1,CASSPWLGADTEAFF,TGCGCCAGCAGCCCCTGGTTGGGGGCGGACACTGAAGCTTTCTTT
-,13,TRBV9,-,TRBJ1-1,CASRRTVNTEAFF,TGTGCCAGCAGAAGGACAGTGAACACTGAAGCTTTCTTT
-,17,TRBV15,once,TRBJ1-4,CATSRGVRGRLGEKLFF,TGTGCCACCAGCAGAGGAGTCAGGGGTCGTCTTGGGGAAAAACTGTTTTTT
-,14,TRBV11-2,-,TRBJ2-7,CASSPRDNRYEQYF,TGTGCCAGCAGCCCGAGGGACAACCGCTACGAGCAGTACTTC
-,11,TRBV20-1,-,TRBJ2-7,CSASRGYEQYF,TGCAGTGCAAGTCGGGGCTACGAGCAGTACTTC
TRBD2,18,TRBV10-1,-,TRBJ2-7,CASSESKGGEGLRHEQYF,TGCGCCAGCAGTGAGTCGAAGGGCGGGGAGGGCTTGCGACACGAGCAGTACTTC
TRBD2,15,TRBV10-1,-,TRBJ2-1,CASSDREGLLHEQFF,TGCGCCAGCAGTGATAGGGAGGGACTACTCCATGAGCAGTTCTTC
TRBD1,16,TRBV9,-,TRBJ1-4,CASNSGMGTGDEKLFF,TGTGCCAGCAACTCCGGGATGGGGACAGGGGATGAAAAACTGTTTTTT
-,14,TRBV30,-,TRBJ2-7,CAWRARRPPYEQYF,TGTGCCTGGAGGGCGAGGCGTCCTCCCTACGAGCAGTACTTC
-,12,TRBV12-3/TRBV12-4,-,TRBJ2-3,CASSPYTDTQYF,TGTGCCAGCAGTCCTTACACAGATACGCAGTATTTT
-,11,TRBV10-3,-,TRBJ1-5,CAISDQGPQHF,TGTGCCATCAGTGACCAGGGGCCCCAGCATTTT
TRBD2,17,TRBV4-1,-,TRBJ2-7,CASSLRDGTSGTNEQYF,TGCGCCAGCAGCCTCCGGGACGGGACTAGCGGGACTAACGAGCAGTACTTC
-,13,TRBV27,-,TRBJ1-2,CASFGGPNYGYTF,TGTGCCAGTTTTGGAGGCCCTAACTATGGCTACACCTTC
-,13,TRBV30,-,TRBJ1-4,CAWRGRGGEKLFF,TGTGCCTGGAGGGGACGGGGAGGGGAAAAACTGTTTTTT
-,15,TRBV9,-,TRBJ2-1,CASSVRSSGYNEQFF,TGTGCCAGCAGCGTACGGTCTTCCGGCTACAATGAGCAGTTCTTC
TRBD2,16,TRBV28,-,TRBJ2-7,CASSGTIAGGSYEQYF,TGTGCCAGCAGTGGGACTATAGCGGGAGGTTCCTACGAGCAGTACTTC
-,17,TRBV7-9,-,TRBJ2-4,CASSLDLTPLAKNIQYF,TGTGCCAGCAGCTTAGATCTGACTCCCCTAGCCAAAAACATTCAGTACTTC